This T cell receptor beta chain was captured in a study of molecular identifiers for immune sequencing clone quantification. In the study overall: Replicates split RNA from around 20,000 or 100,000 naive CD8 cells five ways, and the researchers sequenced four portions.

This clonotype was counted many times. Previously described methods and listed TCR primers were used for bulk TCR libraries. TCRdb re-derived calls from the PCR reads in MiXCR, one entry per CDR3 protein. This sample has fewer than 350,000 distinct CDR3 sequences, with about 22% found just once. Libraries from naive CD8 cells were generated from about 20,000 to 1,000,000 sorted cells (with 10%, 30% or 50% RNA). Based on a CD8+CD4-CCR7+CD45RA+ profile, naive CD8 T cells were sorted. The CDR3 loop spans 17 amino acids. The germline CDR1 and CDR2 sequences are LGHNA and YSLEER. The germline V and J ends were trimmed by 0 bases and 8 bases, with 20 bases remaining between them.

Sequencing was done on a sample of naive CD8+ T cells from blood, with Jurkat cell RNA spiked in. Subset reported: FACS-sorted CD8+CD4-CCR7+CD45RA+ naive T cells. The chain employs TRBV4-3 and TRBJ2-1; possible D gene TRBD1, 5 bases. This clonotype was obtained from a human donor in good health. Some libraries in this study had Jurkat cell RNA spiked in. The CDR3 is CASSQERLWAGIHEQFF. CDR3 DNA: TGCGCCAGCAGCCAAGAGCGGTTATGGGCAGGGATACATGAGCAGTTCTTC.